The 24 T cell receptor beta chains below were found in one sample sequenced in a study of beta chain features in type 1 diabetes. Every isolated RNA sample was fully reverse transcribed, so sequencing captured expressed TCRB transcripts. Measured with immunoSEQ multiplex PCR; TCRdb has only the in-frame clones, and not every one. The sample holds about 160,000 clones, roughly 8% seen once. Broader study findings: In every one of the four CD4+ subsets, TCRB CDR3s were moderately but significantly shorter in Type 1 diabetes patients.

Their antigen targets remain unknown. The source material was central memory CD4+ T cells from blood. The receptors originated from a woman younger than 30 with type 1 diabetes.

The table lists this clone with a few counts. The CDR3 DNA follows: TGTGCCAGCTCACAGGTCTCGGGTGCTGGAAACACCATATATTTT. Its protein is CASSQVSGAGNTIYF. The rearrangement uses TRBV18 and TRBJ1-3; no definite D call. V was pared by 4 bases and J by 2 bases, with 12 bases between. The CDR3 consists of 15 residues. Germline CDR1 KGHSH, CDR2 LQKENI.

The CDR3 bases are TGTGCCAGCAGCTTAGCCACGGGGAACACTGAAGCTTTCTTT. Translating it yields CASSLATGNTEAFF. The chain links TRBV7-2 to TRBJ1-1; no clear D. CDR3 length: 14 residues. The V end was cut by 0 bases, the J end by 1 base, with 6 bases between. Germline V gives CDR1 SGHTA, CDR2 FQGNSA.

CDR3 amino acids: CAWSEDSNQPQHF. DNA of the CDR3: TGTGCCTGGTCGGAGGATAGCAATCAGCCCCAGCATTTT. The chain links TRBV30 to TRBJ1-5; no definite D call. Trimming removed 5 bases from V and 0 bases from J, with 8 bases in between. The CDR3 sequence is 13 residues long. The V gene's germline CDR1 is GTSNPN and CDR2 SVGIG (reference sequence).

V gene TRBV6-6 combines with J gene TRBJ2-1; TRBD1 agrees at 9 bases. Germline V gives CDR1 MNHNY, CDR2 SVGAGI (reference sequence). The CDR3 consists of 15 residues. V lost 0 bases to trimming and J lost 5 bases; unmatched junction nucleotides: 2. The chain's CDR3 is CASSYSGQGNNEQFF. In DNA form, the CDR3 reads TGTGCCAGCAGTTACTCCGGACAGGGGAACAATGAGCAGTTCTTC.

This clone appeared a few times. The CDR3: CASSDGGGAQYF. DNA for the CDR3: TGTGCCAGCAGTGATGGTGGGGGGGCCCAGTACTTC. J is TRBJ2-5 and V is TRBV2, with 7 bases fitting TRBD2. The V gene's germline CDR1 is SNHLY and CDR2 FYNNEI. J gave up 9 bases and V 3 bases, and 4 bases lay outside the gene matches. The CDR3 totals 12 residues.

Only a few counts were recorded for this clone. The V and J genes are TRBV30 and TRBJ1-4; TRBD1 matches 7 bases. The CDR3 covers 14 residues. CDR1 and CDR2 (germline): GTSNPN, SVGIG (reference sequence). The ends lost 0 bases at V and 7 bases at J; junction bases unmatched: 5. The CDR3: CAWSVGQGVEKLFF. CDR3 coding DNA: TGTGCCTGGAGTGTAGGCCAGGGGGTTGAAAAACTGTTTTTT.

The chain carries TRBV5-1 and TRBJ1-1; D ambiguous. V lost 1 base, J lost 3 bases, and 10 bases lay in between. This CDR3 has 14 residues. Germline lookup yields CDR1 SGHRS and CDR2 YFSETQ. Here the CDR3 DNA reads TGCGCCAGCAGCTTGCAGGCAGACGACACTGAAGCTTTCTTT. Its translation: CASSLQADDTEAFF.

This clone turned up a few times. This chain's CDR3 is CASWGQLYNEQFF. The CDR3 DNA reads as TGTGCCAGCTGGGGACAGCTATACAATGAGCAGTTCTTC. The gene calls are TRBV28 and TRBJ2-1, with TRBD1 matching 7 bases. The CDR3 totals 13 residues. The V gene's germline CDR1 is MDHEN and CDR2 SYDVKM. Trimming cost V 8 bases and J 4 bases; bases outside gene matches: 5.

This clone was seen only a few times. The chain is built from TRBV4-1 and TRBJ2-7; TRBD1 might be the D (5 bases). The V gene lost 0 bases and the J gene lost 3 bases, with 21 bases spanning the gap. The V gene's germline CDR1 is MGHRA and CDR2 YSYEKL. The CDR3 is 18 residues long. The CDR3 DNA sequence: TGCGCCAGCAGCCAAGATAGGGGTCTTGGGCTGGCTAACTACGAGCAGTACTTC. Translation gives CASSQDRGLGLANYEQYF.

The chain employs TRBV5-4 and TRBJ2-7; tentatively, D is TRBD1 (5 bases). The V end was cut by 4 bases, the J end by 2 bases, with 16 bases between. CDR1 is SGHNT, CDR2 YYREEE, per germline (reference sequence). This CDR3 has 15 amino acids. The CDR3 protein is CASSPPGKAAYEQYF. In DNA, the CDR3 is TGTGCCAGCAGCCCACCAGGGAAGGCCGCCTACGAGCAGTACTTC.

This clone was detected only a few times. This rearrangement joins TRBV7-3 to TRBJ2-1; 8 bases fit TRBD1. The length of the CDR3 is 13 residues. The germline gives CDR1 SGHTA, CDR2 FQGTGA. V shed 4 bases, J shed 9 bases, and the junction held 5 bases outside the gene matches. CDR3 nucleotides: TGTGCCAGCAGCTACGTACAGGGGGGTGAGCAGTTCTTC. Translating it yields CASSYVQGGEQFF.

The chain recombines TRBV30 with TRBJ2-1; D not certain. Germline assignment: CDR1 GTSNPN and CDR2 SVGIG (reference sequence). The V and J ends lost 0 bases and 5 bases respectively, with 17 bases between them. The CDR3 has 16 residues. CDR3 amino acids: CAWSVLWASTDNEQFF. CDR3 in DNA: TGTGCCTGGAGTGTACTCTGGGCTTCCACGGACAATGAGCAGTTCTTC.

This clone was seen repeatedly, ten times or more. The chain uses TRBV2 and TRBJ2-1, with 8 bases that match TRBD2. The CDR3 contains 15 residues. The J segment lost 4 bases and the V segment lost 7 bases, leaving 9 bases of the junction unmatched. In germline, CDR1 is SNHLY, CDR2 FYNNEI. The CDR3 protein is CASTRSGRMYNEQFF. The CDR3 DNA is TGTGCCAGCACCAGAAGCGGGAGAATGTACAATGAGCAGTTCTTC.

The chain couples TRBV7-9 to TRBJ2-6, with D unclear. V lost 1 base and J lost 0, with 4 bases in between. Germline CDR1 and CDR2: SEHNR and FQNEAQ (reference sequence). This CDR3 has 15 residues. CDR3 in DNA: TGTGCCAGCAGCTTAGTCAGCTCTGGGGCCAACGTCCTGACTTTC. Translation gives CASSLVSSGANVLTF.

This clone was observed a few times. The J gene is TRBJ2-1, the V gene TRBV9, with 8 bases identical to TRBD2. The CDR3 sequence is 15 residues long. CDR1 and CDR2 (germline): SGDLS, YYNGEE. J gave up 9 bases and V 5 bases, and 13 bases lay outside the gene matches. The CDR3 DNA sequence: TGTGCCAGCAGGCCGGGCGGGGGGCATAACAGTGAGCAGTTCTTC. Translated, it gives CASRPGGGHNSEQFF.

This clone was found a few times. The chain links TRBV2 to TRBJ1-2, with D tentatively TRBD1 (6 bases). The V end was cut by 7 bases, the J end by 5 bases, with 14 bases between. The CDR3 has 13 amino acids. The germline V gene has CDR1 SNHLY and CDR2 FYNNEI. DNA of the CDR3: TGTGCCAGCAACACCCAGGGGCCATATGGCTACACCTTC. Amino acid sequence: CASNTQGPYGYTF. Drawing the rest from reference TRBV2 and TRBJ1-2, the complete variable domain is EPEVTQTPSHQVTQMGQEVILRCVPISNHLYFYWYRQILGQKVEFLVSFYNNEISEKSEIFDDQFSVERPDGSNFTLKIRSTKLEDSAMYFCASNTQGPYGYTFGSGTRLTVV.

The V and J genes are TRBV28 and TRBJ2-1; 10 nucleotides agree with TRBD1. Losses at the gene ends were 5 bases for V and 9 bases for J; bases not matched to a gene: 13. The length of the CDR3 is 16 residues. The germline V gene encodes CDR1 MDHEN and CDR2 SYDVKM. The CDR3: CASSLASGTGDAEQFF. In DNA form, the CDR3 reads TGTGCCAGCAGTCTAGCCTCCGGGACAGGGGACGCTGAGCAGTTCTTC. The full variable domain, its missing parts supplied by reference TRBV28 and TRBJ2-1, is DVKVTQSSRYLVKRTGEKVFLECVQDMDHENMFWYRQDPGLGLRLIYFSYDVKMKEKGDIPEGYSVSREKKERFSLILESASTNQTSMYLCASSLASGTGDAEQFFGPGTRLTVL.

This clone turned up a few times. Other DNA sequences in the sample encode the same CDR3. The chain is built from TRBV27 and TRBJ1-1, with TRBD1 identical over 8 bases. CDR1 is MNHEY and CDR2 is SMNVEV in the germline V gene (reference sequence). Unmatched junction bases numbered 4, after V lost 6 bases and J lost 4 bases. This CDR3 region has 13 residues. The CDR3 DNA reads TGTGCCAGCAGCTCCGGACAGGGCACTGAAGCTTTCTTT. Its translation is CASSSGQGTEAFF.

The chain links TRBV29-1 to TRBJ2-1, with a weak D call TRBD2 (6 bases). The germline gives CDR1 SQVTM, CDR2 ANQGSEA. The CDR3 sequence is 14 residues long. The V and J ends lost 4 bases and 4 bases respectively, with 14 bases between them. The CDR3 DNA reads as TGCAGCGTTGGGCGGGGCACTCTTTACAATGAGCAGTTCTTC. Translated: CSVGRGTLYNEQFF.

This sequence joins TRBV19 and TRBJ1-5, with D possibly TRBD1 on 6 matching bases. Trimming took 3 bases from V and 5 from J, leaving 11 bases between them. CDR3 size: 14 residues. In germline, CDR1 is LNHDA, CDR2 SQIVND (reference sequence). CDR3 nucleotide sequence: TGTGCCAGTAGTATCTGGGGGCAAGATCAGCCCCAGCATTTT. Amino acids: CASSIWGQDQPQHF.

The chain has TRBV19 and TRBJ2-5; a possible D gene is TRBD1 (8 bases). The CDR3 totals 16 residues. From germline, CDR1 is LNHDA and CDR2 SQIVND (reference sequence). The V and J ends lost 6 bases and 4 bases respectively, with 21 bases between them. The CDR3 sequence is CASRHGGAGTGETQYF. The CDR3 DNA sequence: TGTGCCAGTAGGCATGGGGGGGCCGGGACAGGAGAGACCCAGTACTTC.

This chain links TRBV30 with TRBJ2-3; D is perhaps TRBD2 (5 bases). Trimming took 0 bases from V and 2 from J, leaving 12 bases between them. CDR3 length: 15 amino acids. Germline V CDR1 and CDR2: GTSNPN, SVGIG (reference sequence). CDR3 DNA sequence: TGTGCCTGGAGTGTTTCCCTAGCCCCCACAGATACGCAGTATTTT. This codes for CAWSVSLAPTDTQYF.

This clone was detected only a few times. The rearrangement links TRBV6-5 to TRBJ1-5, with no clear D. CDR1 MNHEY and CDR2 SVGAGI come from the germline V gene. The CDR3 runs to 15 residues. The germline V and J ends were trimmed by 6 bases and 4 bases, with 16 bases remaining between them. The CDR3 DNA is TGTGCCAGCAGCCCCGGGTGGGAGACGAATCAGCCCCAGCATTTT. Its translation is CASSPGWETNQPQHF.

The rearrangement joins TRBV19 to TRBJ1-3, with 7 bases identical to TRBD1. After removal of 5 bases from V and 0 bases from J, the junction contained 1 base not matched to a gene. This CDR3 comprises 14 residues. Germline V gene data show CDR1 as LNHDA and CDR2 as SQIVND (reference sequence). The CDR3 coding sequence is TGTGCCAGTAGTGAGGGGGCCTCTGGAAACACCATATATTTT. It encodes CASSEGASGNTIYF. Supplemented by reference TRBV19 and TRBJ1-3, the full variable domain reads DGGITQSPKYLFRKEGQNVTLSCEQNLNHDAMYWYRQDPGQGLRLIYYSQIVNDFQKGDIAEGYSVSREKKESFPLTVTSAQKNPTAFYLCASSEGASGNTIYFGEGSWLTVV.